The T cell receptor beta chain under discussion was sequenced for a study of cytomegalovirus exposure and HLA in healthy donors. Across the study: Genetic ancestry analysis placed approximately 78% of the 300 to 500 donors that were genotyped in the Caucasian-associated cluster. Study-wide findings and caveats: There were 150 or so TCR beta chains listed as cytomegalovirus-associated. The study found most TCR sequences rare, yet found some public TCRs in many donors. One cluster of highly shared sequence variants probably arose as a sequencing artifact.

60 Vbeta and 13 Jbeta primers were used in PCR. The assay was immunoSEQ multiplex PCR, and TCRdb's table has in-frame clones only and misses some. The sample holds 150,000 or so clones. The V and J ends lost 5 bases and 8 bases, in that order; junction bases with no gene match: 6. The CDR3 length is 13 residues. From germline, CDR1 is SGHDT and CDR2 YYEEEE. About this clone itself: Its antigen remains unknown.

Sequenced: PBMCs. The chain combines TRBV5-6 with TRBJ2-1, with 8 bases that match TRBD1. The sequence was obtained from a man aged 25-45 years in good health and CMV-seronegative. The CDR3 DNA reads as TGTGCCAGCAGGCCCCGGACAGGGTATGAGCAGTTCTTC. Translating it yields CASRPRTGYEQFF. The full variable domain, in which reference TRBV5-6 and TRBJ2-1 provide the parts outside the CDR3, is DAGVTQSPTHLIKTRGQQVTLRCSPKSGHDTVSWYQQALGQGPQFIFQYYEEEERQRGNFPDRFSGHQFPNYSSELNVNALLLGDSALYLCASRPRTGYEQFFGPGTRLTVL.